This TCR beta chain was obtained from a study of blood T cell repertoires in COVID-19. Study-level information: Samples came from the United States, Italy and Spain, spanning acute and convalescent COVID-19. In each case, the material was cDNA or gDNA derived from T cells, B-cell-depleted T cells, or PBMCs.

It was during active infection that Seattle patients were enrolled and then longitudinally followed. Methods used by the authors: From reference gene primer amplification, estimates of nucleated cell counts were derived. Libraries were prepared by immunoSEQ multiplex PCR; TCRdb keeps only in-frame clonotypes and omits some of them. Clonal size and the V and J genes are those of that table, whereas D and trimming came from the DNA. Among about 420,000 clones, 85% to 90% were seen once, and the ten largest hold roughly 0.87%. The CDR3 has 15 amino acids. Trimming removed 4 bases from V and 4 bases from J, with 11 bases in between. Germline lookup yields CDR1 SGHDN and CDR2 FVKESK.

This sequence originates from a man aged 18 to 29 with COVID-19, enrolled during active disease. The sample was peripheral blood. The chain couples TRBV14 to TRBJ1-6; D is undetermined. In DNA, the CDR3 is TGTGCCAGCAGCCTCCTCCGGGGTTATAATTCACCCCTCCACTTT. Its translation: CASSLLRGYNSPLHF.